This entry features one T cell receptor beta chain sequence. The clone's antigen remains unknown. Per-nucleotide qualities are absent, and no much larger clonotype sits a single base away. The data stem from a study of T cells in Graves' hyperthyroidism and ophthalmopathy (dated by TCRdb to the late 2010s). Background for the entire study: Peripheral blood was sampled at the time of initial diagnosis, prior to any treatment. To identify TCR V-J signatures that set the groups apart, the researchers used a discovery cohort of 100 patients, made up of under 45 with Graves' ophthalmopathy and some 55 with stable Graves' hyperthyroidism. An independent validation cohort of 18 to 20 hyperthyroidism patients and 17 patients who later progressed to ophthalmopathy tested prospective prediction of ophthalmopathy. For training and testing, the 100 patients in the discovery cohort were randomly divided in a 7:3 ratio. Thyroid tissue and blood T-cell repertoires from more than 5 Graves' hyperthyroidism patients were also compared in the study. After sampling, hyperthyroidism patients received methimazole starting at 30 mg daily, and ophthalmopathy patients received high-dose intravenous methylprednisolone. TCR Vbeta CDR3 sequencing of around 130 peripheral blood samples (roughly 41 ophthalmopathy, 75 hyperthyroidism and approximately 17 progressor patients) is reported in the paper. General conclusions and limits of the study: A 13 V-J signature model separated ophthalmopathy from stable hyperthyroidism, with approximately 87% sensitivity and roughly 82% specificity in cross-validation and 80%/75% in testing. Most expanded thyroid clonotypes (frequency above 0.001) were also detected in blood, a finding suggesting that blood repertoires may reflect thyroid immune responses. No statistical method was used to set the sample size in advance, and investigators knew the group allocation. In validation, the model predicted progression to ophthalmopathy a median of roughly 6.2 months before onset, with 65% to 71% sensitivity and about 75% specificity.

The CDR1 and CDR2 encoded by the germline V gene (reference sequence) are DFQATT and SNEGSKA. V and J are trimmed by 2 bases and 14 bases, and the gene matches miss 11 bases of the junction. There are 14 amino acids in the CDR3, from cysteine to phenylalanine inclusive. Only the CDR3 DNA is retained, 42 bases long and in frame from the first base. The TCR beta CDR3 regions were amplified from the RNA transcripts. For the first round of RT-PCR on the TCR CDR3, the HTBI primer set was used together with the Qiagen OneStep RT-PCR kit. Libraries were constructed in a second round of multiplex PCR, after which size selection and purification were carried out. The libraries were sequenced on an Illumina HiSeq2000 using paired-end 100 bp reads. Per the original workflow: SOAPnuke was used to process the raw data, throwing out any read that contained adapters or uncalled bases, had a mean Phred below 15, or lacked an exact constant-primer or identifier match. COPE v1.2.5 was used to merge the high-quality paired reads, and each unique nucleotide sequence was defined as a clonotype. Clonotypes were aligned to IMGT TRBV, TRBD and TRBJ reference segments using MiTCR v1.1. The analysis was restricted to V-J combinations with a frequency above 0.0001, which together covered 99% to 99.2% of the repertoires. The TCS score was defined as F50 (clonal expansion) divided by E x V (chaos), with BLOSUM62-based TCRdist calculated between CDR3 peptides within each V-J. Welch's t-statistics and random forest reduced around 520 V-J features to about 12, which were used in a naive Bayes classifier (R e1071). TCRdb applied fastp at Q25 and MiXCR to the public reads, then kept only in-frame beta chains. Merged by CDR3 protein, the rows form single entries marked with the most common genes and DNA. The V and J calls and clone size come from TCRdb's table, not from the authors' own analysis. The sample table shows around 200,000 distinct CDR3 sequences, and about 16% are seen once. The ten largest make up around 43% of the sample.

Stable Graves' hyperthyroidism was defined as the absence of progression to ophthalmopathy over 18 months of follow-up. Hyperthyroidism patients were aged 18 to 65 years and newly diagnosed, with disease duration of less than 2 months. Exclusion was applied to patients with uncontrolled infections, other autoimmune diseases, pregnancy or lactation. Clinical symptoms, serum thyroxine and TRAb, thyroid ultrasound, and orbital computed tomography formed the basis for the diagnoses. Ficoll-Paque density gradient centrifugation was used to isolate PBMCs from approximately 10 ml of fresh peripheral blood. Total RNA was extracted with Trizol reagent, and quality was checked on an Agilent 2100 Bioanalyzer.

The TCR sequence derives from a man aged 40-49 years with Graves' hyperthyroidism. The source material was blood. The chain joins TRBV20-1 to TRBJ1-6, and TRBD1 aligns with 8 junction nucleotides. The DNA is as follows: TGCAGTGCTAGATCGGACAGGGTTGCGATGACCCTCCACTTT. This is translated as CSARSDRVAMTLHF.